This T cell receptor beta chain came from a study of T cells after yellow fever vaccination. Study-level information: Preparation of fractions with low cell numbers was performed using SMART-Seq v4 Ultra Low Input.

This clonotype was detected a few times. The antigen is undetermined. MiXCR was run by TCRdb on the 5' RACE reads, yielding one entry per CDR3 protein. The data hold around 70,000 distinct CDR3 sequences, with approximately 6.5% observed a single time. Study-level results: The study re-detected most primary-vaccination clones after the booster (approximately 97% CD4, approximately 88% CD8).

Per the germline V gene, CDR1 is LGHNA and CDR2 is YSLEER. This CDR3 is built from 17 residues. V shed 0 bases and J shed 0 bases, with 12 bases lying between them. The chain couples TRBV4-3 to TRBJ2-1; D is unclear. This receptor was taken from a young man who received the YFV17D yellow fever vaccine. Source: CD8+ T cells sorted from PBMCs, taken about 5 days after the first yellow fever vaccination. The CDR3 reads CASSQETSGSSYNEQFF. The CDR3 bases are TGCGCCAGCAGCCAAGAAACATCCGGCAGCTCCTACAATGAGCAGTTCTTC.